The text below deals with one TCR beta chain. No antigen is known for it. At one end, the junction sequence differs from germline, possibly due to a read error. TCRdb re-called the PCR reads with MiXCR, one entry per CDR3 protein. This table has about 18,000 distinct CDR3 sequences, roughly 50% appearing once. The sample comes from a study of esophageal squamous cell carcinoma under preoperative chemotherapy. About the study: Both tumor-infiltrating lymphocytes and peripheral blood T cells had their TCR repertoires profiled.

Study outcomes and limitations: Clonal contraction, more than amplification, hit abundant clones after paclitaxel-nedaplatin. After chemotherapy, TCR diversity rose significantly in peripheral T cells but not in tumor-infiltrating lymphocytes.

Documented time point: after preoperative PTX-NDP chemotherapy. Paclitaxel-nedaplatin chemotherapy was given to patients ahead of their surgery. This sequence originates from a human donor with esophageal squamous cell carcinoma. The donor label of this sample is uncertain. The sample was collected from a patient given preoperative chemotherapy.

The CDR3, as DNA: TGTGCCAGCAGCGCCGGGGGCGGGGAGAAAGATACCCAGTATTTC. This translates into CASSAGGGEKDTQYF. The chain is built from TRBV7-3 and TRBJ2-3, with D tentatively TRBD1 or TRBD2 (6 bases each). There are 15 residues in the CDR3. Germline CDR1 SGHTA, CDR2 FQGTGA.